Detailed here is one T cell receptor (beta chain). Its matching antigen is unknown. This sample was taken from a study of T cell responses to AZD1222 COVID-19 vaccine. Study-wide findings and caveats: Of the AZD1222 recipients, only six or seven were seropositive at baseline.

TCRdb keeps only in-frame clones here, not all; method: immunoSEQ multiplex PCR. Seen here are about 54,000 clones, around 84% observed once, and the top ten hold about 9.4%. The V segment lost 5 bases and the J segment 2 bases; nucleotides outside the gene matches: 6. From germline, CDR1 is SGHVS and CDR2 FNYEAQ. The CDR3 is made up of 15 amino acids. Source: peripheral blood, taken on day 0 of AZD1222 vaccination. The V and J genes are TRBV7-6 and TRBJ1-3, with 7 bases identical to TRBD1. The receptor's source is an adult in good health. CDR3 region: CASSKKTGAGNTIYF. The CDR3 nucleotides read TGTGCCAGCAGCAAGAAAACAGGGGCTGGAAACACCATATATTTT.